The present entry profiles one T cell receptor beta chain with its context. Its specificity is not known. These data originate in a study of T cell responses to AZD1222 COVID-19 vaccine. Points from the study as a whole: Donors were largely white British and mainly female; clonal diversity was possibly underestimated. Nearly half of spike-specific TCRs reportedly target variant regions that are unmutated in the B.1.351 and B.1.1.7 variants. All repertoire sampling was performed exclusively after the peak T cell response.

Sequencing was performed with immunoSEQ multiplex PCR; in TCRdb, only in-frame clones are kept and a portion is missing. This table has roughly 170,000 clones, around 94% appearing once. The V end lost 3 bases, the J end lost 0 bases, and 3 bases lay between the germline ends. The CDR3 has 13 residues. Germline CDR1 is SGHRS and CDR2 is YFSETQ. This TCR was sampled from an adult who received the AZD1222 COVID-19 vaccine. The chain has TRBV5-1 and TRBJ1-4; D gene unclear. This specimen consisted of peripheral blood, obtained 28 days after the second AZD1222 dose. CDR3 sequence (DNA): TGCGCCAGCAGCTCCGCAACTAATGAAAAACTGTTTTTT. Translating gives CASSSATNEKLFF.